The present entry profiles one TCR beta chain with its context. Its antigen is not identified. Each diagnosis was grounded in clinical symptoms, serum thyroxine and TRAb, thyroid ultrasound, and orbital computed tomography. CDR3 length equals 17 residues. The germline V gene encodes CDR1 SGHTA and CDR2 FQGTGA. Trimming left V 0 bases short and J 5 bases short, with 14 bases between. The data derive from a study of T cells in Graves' hyperthyroidism and ophthalmopathy. For the study at large: Peripheral blood was secured at the point of initial diagnosis, before any treatment. The study, taken as a whole, reports: The model's output predicted ophthalmopathy at a median of roughly seven months prior to onset. Most clonotypes expanded in thyroid above 0.001 were likewise present in blood.

Amplified regions were TCR beta CDR3 sequences from RNA transcripts. TCR CDR3 underwent first-round RT-PCR with the HTBI primer set. One entry per CDR3 protein, called by TCRdb with MiXCR from the multiplex PCR reads. Counted here are more than 300,000 distinct CDR3 sequences, about 18% occurring once; the ten biggest clones make up 35% to 50%. The sequence was collected from a man between 18 and 35 years old with Graves' ophthalmopathy. What was sequenced was blood. This sequence joins TRBV7-3 and TRBJ1-6; no firm D call. The CDR3 DNA sequence: TGTGCCAGCAGCTTAACTCCGGGGTTCACCCATAATTCACCCCTCCACTTT. It encodes CASSLTPGFTHNSPLHF.